The rows below give T cell receptor beta chains drawn from one sample of a study of CD8 T cells in ankylosing spondylitis. TCRdb re-called the 5' RACE reads through MiXCR, storing one row per CDR3 protein. This sample carries about 340,000 distinct CDR3 sequences, 8% of them seen once, and the ten largest clones take roughly 15%. The sequencing input was blood, either unsorted or a sorted T cell fraction (not recorded which). Receptors originate from a male donor with ankylosing spondylitis. Each CDR3 is given with its conserved first and last residue. D genes are given only for firm matches. Expanded clones get a size class; other rows say once, few or many, or leave the size out.

many	TRBD2	TRBV7-2	TRBJ2-1	CASSSGLAGHNEQFF	TGTGCCAGCAGCTCGGGACTAGCGGGCCACAATGAGCAGTTCTTC
NA	TRBD1	TRBV9	TRBJ1-2	CASSGGGTGDYGYTF	TGTGCCAGCAGCGGCGGGGGGACAGGGGACTATGGCTACACCTTC
few	NA	TRBV20-1	TRBJ1-5	CSARQVGASNQPQHF	TGCAGTGCAAGACAGGTAGGAGCCTCCAATCAGCCCCAGCATTTT
many	NA	TRBV20-1	TRBJ2-2	CSAKRAGGGELFF	TGCAGTGCAAAGAGGGCCGGTGGCGGGGAGCTGTTTTTT
many	NA	TRBV7-9	TRBJ1-5	CASSRHGSGNQPQHF	TGTGCCAGCAGCCGACACGGGTCCGGCAATCAGCCCCAGCATTTT
few	TRBD1	TRBV28	TRBJ2-7	CASQTGALYEQYF	TGTGCCAGTCAAACAGGGGCCCTCTACGAGCAGTACTTC
few	NA	TRBV5-1	TRBJ2-6	CASRGVFARGANVLTF	TGCGCCAGCAGGGGGGTGTTTGCACGCGGGGCCAACGTCCTGACTTTC
few	TRBD1	TRBV10-1	TRBJ2-1	CASSEFRGGAYNEQFF	TGCGCCAGCAGTGAGTTTAGAGGGGGCGCCTACAATGAGCAGTTCTTC
few	TRBD2	TRBV10-3	TRBJ2-1	CAISDLERGNEQFF	TGTGCCATCAGTGATTTAGAGCGGGGCAATGAGCAGTTCTTC
few	TRBD2	TRBV18	TRBJ2-6	CASSTSGAGANVLTF	TGTGCCAGCTCAACTAGCGGTGCTGGGGCCAACGTCCTGACTTTC
NA	NA	TRBV5-1	TRBJ2-2	CASSLGQILGTGELFF	TGCGCCAGCAGCTTGGGACAGATCTTAGGCACCGGGGAGCTGTTTTTT
many	NA	TRBV12-3/TRBV12-4	TRBJ1-2	CASSPRQAYTF	TGTGCCAGCAGTCCGAGACAGGCCTACACCTTC
NA	TRBD2	TRBV7-8	TRBJ2-1	CASSSTTSGWVNEQFF	TGTGCCAGCAGCTCGACGACTAGCGGGTGGGTCAATGAGCAGTTCTTC
few	TRBD1	TRBV20-1	TRBJ1-1	CSADNWDRRNTEAFF	TGCAGTGCGGACAACTGGGACAGGCGGAACACTGAAGCTTTCTTT
few	TRBD2	TRBV20-1	TRBJ2-1	CSARLAGEAYNEQFF	TGCAGTGCTAGACTAGCGGGAGAAGCCTACAATGAGCAGTTCTTC
few	NA	TRBV25-1	TRBJ1-5	CASRDVGKGPQHF	TGTGCCAGCAGGGACGTGGGCAAAGGGCCCCAGCATTTT
few	NA	TRBV7-9	TRBJ2-5	CASSSGTDSLVGETQYF	TGTGCCAGCAGTTCCGGGACCGACTCTCTGGTGGGGGAGACCCAGTACTTC
many	TRBD1	TRBV6-4	TRBJ2-1	CASFEDRGNDNEQFF	TGTGCCAGCTTCGAAGACAGGGGGAATGACAATGAGCAGTTCTTC
few	NA	TRBV7-9	TRBJ1-3	CASSLARDYGNTIYF	TGTGCCAGCAGCTTGGCCCGGGATTATGGAAACACCATATATTTT
NA	NA	TRBV4-3	TRBJ1-2	CASSPSKFYGYTF	TGCGCCAGCAGCCCAAGCAAATTCTATGGCTACACCTTC
NA	TRBD1	TRBV10-3	TRBJ2-2	CAISRTGNTGELFF	TGTGCCATCAGTCGGACAGGGAACACCGGGGAGCTGTTTTTT
NA	NA	TRBV5-4	TRBJ1-1	CASSPAGRSNPCHF	TGTGCCAGCAGCCCAGCGGGACGATCAAATCCATGCCATTTT
NA	NA	TRBV6-1	TRBJ2-7	CASRPRLDAYEQYF	TGTGCCAGCAGACCCCGACTGGACGCCTACGAGCAGTACTTC
NA	NA	TRBV5-1	TRBJ1-5	CASSSVGGEDQPQHF	TGCGCCAGCAGCTCAGTGGGGGGCGAGGATCAGCCCCAGCATTTT
NA	NA	TRBV28	TRBJ2-7	CASSFLKTEGSYEQYF	TGTGCCAGCAGTTTTCTCAAGACAGAGGGCTCCTACGAGCAGTACTTC
few	TRBD1	TRBV19	TRBJ1-5	CATAGTGGSQPQHF	TGTGCCACAGCTGGGACAGGGGGTAGTCAGCCCCAGCATTTT
NA	TRBD2	TRBV30	TRBJ2-1	CAWMAGVWSEQFF	TGTGCCTGGATGGCGGGAGTATGGAGTGAGCAGTTCTTC
few	NA	TRBV7-9	TRBJ2-7	CASSLGQGNEQYF	TGTGCCAGCAGCTTGGGTCAGGGGAACGAGCAGTACTTC